This T cell receptor beta chain was found in a study of T cell responses to AZD1222 COVID-19 vaccine. Study-wide points: Across spike, vaccine-associated CD4 TCRs were found, dominant at 160-218 and 743-854. The peak T cell response came first, and repertoires were sampled only after it.

The CDR3 covers 14 residues. Looked up from germline, CDR1 is SGDLS and CDR2 is YYNGEE. Trimming cost V 0 bases and J 9 bases, with 15 bases left between them. To note about this clone: The antigen remains unidentified.

Sequenced by immunoSEQ multiplex PCR; TCRdb stores in-frame clones only, minus some. The top ten hold roughly 0.91% of the sample, which has some 130,000 clones, over 85% seen once. The J gene is TRBJ1-2, the V gene TRBV9; no firm D call. This receptor was obtained from an adult in good health. The starting material was peripheral blood, obtained on day 0 of AZD1222 vaccination. The DNA for the CDR3 is TGTGCCAGCAGCGTAGACAGTACCTCATTGAGCTACACCTTC. Translated, it gives CASSVDSTSLSYTF.